This TCR beta chain derives from a study of metastatic and nonmetastatic thyroid tumors. This clone was seen many times. TCRdb re-analyzed the PCR reads using MiXCR. The sample lists approximately 12,000 clones; roughly 31% were seen once. Each patient came to thyroid surgery without any prior treatment (of any kind). The specimen sequenced was tumor tissue. The sequence was obtained from a male donor with papillary thyroid cancer or a benign thyroid nodule (not recorded which). Some clones in this sample may be carry-over from other donors' samples.

This CDR3 reads CASSEDPGNYGYTF. The CDR3 region has the DNA TGTGCCAGCAGTGAAGATCCTGGTAACTATGGCTACACCTTC. The V call is TRBV2, the J call TRBJ1-2; D gene ambiguous. CDR3 length: 14 residues. Germline-derived CDR1 and CDR2 are SNHLY and FYNNEI. Trimming removed 1 base at V and 1 base at J, with 7 bases between.